This TCR beta chain was obtained from a study of cytomegalovirus exposure and HLA in healthy donors. Study-level points and caveats: Later on, analysis showed that most CMV-associated TCR beta chains appeared to be HLA-restricted. Sequences of the TCR beta chain were said to predict the HLA-A and HLA-B alleles of most subjects accurately. The study listed under 200 cytomegalovirus-associated TCR beta chains.

V shed 5 bases and J shed 0 bases, with 19 bases lying between them. Germline assignment: CDR1 LNHDA and CDR2 SQIVND (reference sequence). CDR3 length equals 17 residues. PCR employed 60 Vbeta and 13 Jbeta primers. Assay: immunoSEQ multiplex PCR; the TCRdb copy retains only in-frame clones and omits some. The sample contains around 150,000 clones, 68% of which appear only once. Comment on this clone: The antigen remains undetermined.

V and J are TRBV19 and TRBJ1-1; TRBD1 is a possible D gene (6 bases). This TCR was recovered from a woman younger than 35 in good health and CMV-seropositive. The specimen was PBMCs. The CDR3 is CASSDLDRQELNTEAFF. The CDR3 bases are TGTGCCAGTAGTGACCTCGACAGGCAAGAGTTGAACACTGAAGCTTTCTTT.